This entry lists 26 T cell receptor beta chains sequenced from one sample in a study. TCRdb used MiXCR to reprocess the 5' RACE reads, holding one entry per CDR3 protein. The profile shows roughly 13,000 distinct CDR3 sequences, 23% of them singletons. The sample was naive CD4+ T cells sorted from blood. Subset of the sample: naive CD4+ T cells, CD4+CD45RA+CD25-. The receptors here all came from a female donor with breast cancer.

This clonotype came up a few times. The chain employs TRBV7-2 and TRBJ1-2, with D hard to call. V shed 1 base and J shed 3 bases, with 18 bases lying between them. The CDR3 totals 17 residues. CDR1 and CDR2 from the germline V gene are SGHTA and FQGNSA. CDR3 sequence: CASSLEGSRGSDYGYTF. The CDR3 nucleotides are TGTGCCAGCAGCTTAGAGGGTTCGCGCGGCAGTGACTATGGCTACACCTTC.

A note on this clonotype: A read error is possible here, since a much larger clone lies one base away. V and J are TRBV5-1 and TRBJ1-1, with 8 positions matching TRBD1. V lost 3 bases, J lost 5 bases, and 6 bases stayed unmatched. Looked up from germline, CDR1 is SGHRS and CDR2 is YFSETQ. CDR3 length: 14 amino acids. The CDR3 reads CASSSGQGVTEAFF. CDR3 bases: TGCGCCAGCAGCTCCGGACAGGGTGTGACTGAAGCTTTCTTT.

This clonotype was picked up many times. The chain employs TRBV7-2 and TRBJ1-1, with TRBD1 matching 9 bases. Germline values: CDR1 SGHTA, CDR2 FQGNSA. Trimming took 4 bases from V and 5 from J; bases not matched to a gene: 5. This CDR3 comprises 14 residues. The CDR3 DNA sequence: TGTGCCAGCAGCTCAAACAGGGGGCGAACTGAAGCTTTCTTT. It encodes CASSSNRGRTEAFF. The full variable domain, completed using reference TRBV7-2 and TRBJ1-1, is GAGVSQSPSNKVTEKGKDVELRCDPISGHTALYWYRQSLGQGLEFLIYFQGNSAPDKSGLPSDRFSAERTGGSVSTLTIQRTQQEDSAVYLCASSSNRGRTEAFFGQGTRLTVV.

J is TRBJ2-2 and V is TRBV5-1; a possible D gene is TRBD2 (6 bases). The CDR3 is made up of 18 amino acids. Germline V lookup: CDR1 SGHRS, CDR2 YFSETQ. Deletions cut 5 bases from V and 0 bases from J, with 20 bases between. The CDR3 region is CASRPLGGGGANTGELFF. Here the CDR3 DNA reads TGCGCCAGCAGACCCCTGGGAGGAGGAGGAGCGAACACCGGGGAGCTGTTTTTT.

This clonotype counts as medium-sized. This chain connects TRBV20-1 to TRBJ2-1; D is uncertain. There are 12 residues in the CDR3. From germline, CDR1 is DFQATT and CDR2 SNEGSKA (reference sequence). V lost 3 bases, J lost 3 bases, and 6 bases lay in between. CDR3 region: CSARGDYNEQFF. CDR3 DNA: TGCAGTGCTAGGGGCGACTACAATGAGCAGTTCTTC.

The chain employs TRBV7-2 and TRBJ2-7; no firm D call. The V end lost 3 bases, the J end lost 4 bases, and 16 bases lay between the germline ends. The length of the CDR3 is 15 residues. CDR1 and CDR2 from the germline V gene are SGHTA and FQGNSA. The CDR3 DNA follows: TGTGCCAGCAGCTTTTCAGGTGGCAGGTCATACGAGCAGTACTTC. Amino acid sequence: CASSFSGGRSYEQYF. The full variable domain, with the rest looked up from reference TRBV7-2 and TRBJ2-7, is GAGVSQSPSNKVTEKGKDVELRCDPISGHTALYWYRQSLGQGLEFLIYFQGNSAPDKSGLPSDRFSAERTGGSVSTLTIQRTQQEDSAVYLCASSFSGGRSYEQYFGPGTRLTVT.

This chain connects TRBV27 to TRBJ2-3, with 9 bases lining up with TRBD2. Germline V gene data show CDR1 as MNHEY and CDR2 as SMNVEV (reference sequence). J was trimmed by 0 bases and V by 7 bases; bases with no gene match: 5. CDR3 length: 15 residues. CDR3 in DNA: TGTGCCAGCAACGGGCTAGCGGGGAGCACAGATACGCAGTATTTT. The encoded protein is CASNGLAGSTDTQYF.

This clonotype is labeled medium-sized. The J gene is TRBJ1-1, the V gene TRBV5-1, with D possibly being TRBD1 (6 bases). The CDR3 contains 14 residues. Germline loops: CDR1 SGHRS, CDR2 YFSETQ. Trimming stripped 3 bases from V and 7 bases from J, with 16 bases between. The CDR3 region has the DNA TGCGCCAGCAGCTGGGTCGGTACAGGGTTTGAAGCTTTCTTT. It specifies CASSWVGTGFEAFF.

This clonotype was seen at least ten times. As DNA, the CDR3 is TGTGCCAGCTCACCATATCCAGCGGGAGGCTACGAGCAGTACTTC. Translation gives CASSPYPAGGYEQYF. The chain links TRBV18 to TRBJ2-7; 9 positions match TRBD2. Germline loops: CDR1 KGHSH, CDR2 LQKENI. With V trimmed by 2 bases and J by 3 bases, 5 bases remained unmatched. This CDR3 has 15 residues.

The V and J genes are TRBV11-2 and TRBJ2-5; TRBD2 aligns across 9 bases. With 3 bases clipped from V and 4 bases from J, the junction kept 12 bases outside the gene matches. The CDR3 contains 17 residues. Germline CDR1 reads SGHAT; CDR2 reads FQNNGV. The CDR3 bases are TGTGCCAGCAGCTTCCCGACCTCCGGGACTAGCTCAGAGACCCAGTACTTC. Protein: CASSFPTSGTSSETQYF. The full variable domain, completed using reference TRBV11-2 and TRBJ2-5, is EAGVAQSPRYKIIEKRQSVAFWCNPISGHATLYWYQQILGQGPKLLIQFQNNGVVDDSQLPKDRFSAERLKGVDSTLKIQPAKLEDSAVYLCASSFPTSGTSSETQYFGPGTRLLVL.

In regard to this clonotype: Relative to the germline gene, one junction end is altered; a read error may explain this. The chain has TRBV5-1 and TRBJ1-1; weak D call: TRBD1 (6 bases). The CDR3 consists of 15 residues. Germline V gene data show CDR1 as SGHRS and CDR2 as YFSETQ. The CDR3 DNA follows: TGCGCCAGCAGCTTGGGCGGGACATCGAACAATGAAGCCTTCTTT. Protein sequence: CASSLGGTSNNEAFF.

This clonotype was picked up a small number of times. Possible read error: a much larger clone is one base away. J is TRBJ1-4 and V is TRBV18, with D possibly being TRBD1 (5 bases). CDR1 and CDR2 (germline): KGHSH, LQKENI. V lost 0 bases, J lost 8 bases, and 16 bases lay in between. The CDR3 length is 16 residues. Here the CDR3 DNA reads TGTGCCAGCTCACCACCGTCGGCGGGGGGTTGGGAAAAACTGTTTTTT. It codes for CASSPPSAGGWEKLFF.

The chain combines TRBV3-1 with TRBJ2-1; maybe TRBD2 (5 bases). Trimming took off 1 base at V and 12 bases at J, with 10 bases between the two ends. The CDR3 length is 12 residues. Germline V gene lookup returns CDR1 LGHDT and CDR2 YNNKEL (reference sequence). CDR3 sequence: CASSQGQEAQFF. The CDR3 coding sequence is TGTGCCAGCAGCCAAGGCCAGGAGGCGCAGTTCTTC.

This clonotype is categorized as large. J is TRBJ1-2 and V is TRBV20-1, with 7 bases identical to TRBD1. V lost 4 bases and J lost 6; bases outside the gene matches: 8. The CDR3 sequence is 13 residues long. Germline CDR1 and CDR2: DFQATT and SNEGSKA (reference sequence). In nucleotides, the CDR3 is TGCAGTGCTATTAGACAGGGACATGATGGCTACACCTTC. Translated, it gives CSAIRQGHDGYTF.

This clonotype was picked up one time. This CDR3 is missing its conserved last phenylalanine or tryptophan, likely due to a read error. The CDR3 loop is CSASTPLSYGQYS. In DNA, the CDR3 is TGCAGTGCTAGTACGCCGCTATCCTACGGGCAGTACTCC. The chain recombines TRBV20-1 with TRBJ2-7; D gene uncertain. The germline gives CDR1 DFQATT, CDR2 SNEGSKA (reference sequence). The CDR3 has 13 amino acids.

This clonotype was detected ten times or more. The chain uses TRBV5-1 and TRBJ1-1, with 8 bases aligning to TRBD1. J gave up 0 bases and V 4 bases, and 2 bases lay outside the gene matches. CDR3 length equals 14 residues. In germline, CDR1 is SGHRS, CDR2 YFSETQ. The CDR3 is CASSRTGLNTEAFF. The CDR3 bases are TGCGCCAGCAGCCGGACAGGGCTGAACACTGAAGCTTTCTTT.

A few counts support this clonotype. Just one base apart from a much larger clone, this may be a read error. The gene calls are TRBV20-1 and TRBJ2-2; D is unclear. V lost 2 bases, J lost 7 bases, and 14 bases lay in between. From germline, CDR1 is DFQATT and CDR2 SNEGSKA (reference sequence). The CDR3 runs to 14 residues. The CDR3 DNA reads TGCAGTGCTAGACTCCCCTCGTATGACGGGGAGCTGTTTTTT. Translating gives CSARLPSYDGELFF.

Regarding this clonotype: A read error may explain this, as a much larger clone is one base away. The CDR3 ends on some other residue instead of the conserved phenylalanine or tryptophan, so this is likely a read error. The genes are TRBV3-1 and TRBJ2-5; D perhaps matches TRBD2 (7 bases). CDR3 length: 12 residues. Trimming left V 8 bases short and J 5 bases short, with 12 bases between. Germline CDR1 LGHDT, CDR2 YNNKEL (reference sequence). In nucleotides, the CDR3 is TGTGCCAGCGTCGGGGGGCCGGAGACCCAGTACTCC. It is translated as CASVGGPETQYS.

Relative to its sample, this clonotype is medium-sized. This chain connects TRBV5-1 to TRBJ1-6; possibly TRBD1 for D (6 bases). In germline, CDR1 is SGHRS, CDR2 YFSETQ. V lost 2 bases and J lost 5, with 11 bases in between. This CDR3 comprises 15 residues. CDR3 in amino acids: CASSFGGWNNSPLHF. CDR3 bases: TGCGCCAGCAGCTTTGGGGGCTGGAATAATTCACCCCTCCACTTT.

This clonotype appeared many times. This sequence joins TRBV18 and TRBJ1-1; a possible D gene is TRBD1 (6 bases). Germline CDR1 KGHSH, CDR2 LQKENI. The CDR3 runs 16 residues. The germline V and J ends were trimmed by 6 bases and 4 bases, with 21 bases remaining between them. CDR3 in amino acids: CASSLMQGPRSTEAFF. As DNA, the CDR3 is TGTGCCAGCTCGCTAATGCAGGGGCCGAGGAGCACTGAAGCTTTCTTT.

This clonotype was detected only a few times. With a much larger clone just one base away, this may be a read error. J is TRBJ2-7 and V is TRBV4-2; D gene ambiguous. Germline V gene lookup returns CDR1 LGHNA and CDR2 YNFKEQ. Trimming took off 1 base at V and 5 bases at J, with 6 bases between the two ends. CDR3 length equals 12 residues. The CDR3 is CASSQVGNEQYF. In DNA, the CDR3 is TGTGCCAGCAGCCAAGTAGGAAACGAGCAGTACTTC.

This clonotype was counted at least ten times. This chain links TRBV7-6 with TRBJ2-1; 13 bases line up with TRBD2. The CDR3 has 17 residues. Per the germline V gene, CDR1 is SGHVS and CDR2 is FNYEAQ. V shed 1 base and J 7 bases; nucleotides not matched to a gene: 7. The chain's CDR3 is CASSLEVLAGGPNEQFF. The CDR3 DNA is TGTGCCAGCAGCTTAGAGGTACTAGCGGGAGGGCCTAATGAGCAGTTCTTC.

Of note for this clonotype: The junction differs from germline at one of its ends, possibly a read error. This chain connects TRBV30 to TRBJ2-3; the match to TRBD1 covers 8 bases. The germline gives CDR1 GTSNPN, CDR2 SVGIG (reference sequence). The CDR3 has 14 residues. In nucleotides, the CDR3 is TGTGCCTGGAGTTGGACAGGGAGCACAGATACGCTGTATTTT. This translates into CAWSWTGSTDTLYF.

This clonotype is categorized as medium-sized. The chain carries TRBV5-1 and TRBJ1-2; 8 bases align to TRBD1. V shed 4 bases and J 2 bases; nucleotides not matched to a gene: 4. CDR1 SGHRS and CDR2 YFSETQ come from the germline V gene. The CDR3 is 14 residues long. This CDR3 is CASSIRTGNYGYTF. The CDR3 coding sequence is TGCGCCAGCAGCATCCGGACAGGGAACTATGGCTACACCTTC.

In this sample, this clonotype turned up many times. This chain joins TRBV5-1 and TRBJ2-3; TRBD2 is a possible D gene (6 bases). The V and J ends lost 6 bases and 2 bases respectively, with 16 bases between them. Germline CDR1 reads SGHRS; CDR2 reads YFSETQ. This CDR3 has 15 residues. CDR3 sequence reads: CASKRGGASTDTQYF. CDR3 coding DNA: TGCGCCAGCAAGAGAGGAGGGGCCTCCACAGATACGCAGTATTTT.

The chain joins TRBV5-5 to TRBJ2-1, with D possibly matching TRBD1 (5 bases). The CDR3 is 15 amino acids. The germline CDR1 and CDR2 sequences are SGHKS and YYEKEE (reference sequence). Trimming cost V 0 bases and J 4 bases, with 11 bases left between them. CDR3 residues: CASSLAIQGYNEQFF. The CDR3 DNA follows: TGTGCCAGCAGCTTGGCGATTCAGGGATACAATGAGCAGTTCTTC.